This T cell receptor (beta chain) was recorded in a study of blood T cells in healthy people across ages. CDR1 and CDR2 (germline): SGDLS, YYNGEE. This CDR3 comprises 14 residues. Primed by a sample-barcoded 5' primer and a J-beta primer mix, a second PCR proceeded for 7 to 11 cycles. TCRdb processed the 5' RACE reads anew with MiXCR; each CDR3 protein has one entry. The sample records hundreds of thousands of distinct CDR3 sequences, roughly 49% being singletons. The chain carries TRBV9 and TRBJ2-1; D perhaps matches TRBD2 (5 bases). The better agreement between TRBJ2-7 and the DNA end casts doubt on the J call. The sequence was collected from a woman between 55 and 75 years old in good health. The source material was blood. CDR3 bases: TGTGCCAGCAATTCCGGGGTCTCCTACAATGAGCAGTACTTC. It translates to CASNSGVSYNEQYF.